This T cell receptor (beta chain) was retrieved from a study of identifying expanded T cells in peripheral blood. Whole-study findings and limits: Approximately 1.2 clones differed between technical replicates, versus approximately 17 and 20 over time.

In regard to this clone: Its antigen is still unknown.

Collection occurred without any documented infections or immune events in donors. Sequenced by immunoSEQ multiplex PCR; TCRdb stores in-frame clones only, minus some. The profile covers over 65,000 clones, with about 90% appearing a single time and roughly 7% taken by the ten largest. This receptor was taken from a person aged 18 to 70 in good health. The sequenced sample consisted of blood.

CDR3 bases: TGCGCCAGCAGCCAAGATTGGAGATCCTATAATTCACCCCTCCACTTT. Translating it yields CASSQDWRSYNSPLHF. The rearrangement joins TRBV4-1 to TRBJ1-6, with D hard to call. The V end was cut by 0 bases, the J end by 1 base, with 7 bases between. The CDR3 has 16 amino acids. Germline V CDR1 and CDR2: MGHRA, YSYEKL.